This T cell receptor beta chain was retrieved from a study of cytomegalovirus exposure and HLA in healthy donors. Overall study results and limits: Presence/absence analyses treated sequencing depth as roughly uniform across donors. Several of the most significant clusters appeared linked to common viral pathogens, based on a later analysis.

On this clone: Its antigen remains unidentified. This sample also contains other DNA sequences that code for the same CDR3.

The CDR3 is 12 residues long. CDR1 SGDLS and CDR2 YYNGEE come from the germline V gene. Trimming cost V 0 bases and J 6 bases, with 5 bases left between them. The primer mix had 60 Vbeta and 13 Jbeta primers. Clones were sequenced by immunoSEQ multiplex PCR, and TCRdb holds only the in-frame ones, with some missing. In the table there are 150,000 to 200,000 clones, around 80% of which are singletons. The sequenced material came from PBMCs. The TCR sequence derives from a man between 18 and 29 years old in good health and CMV-seronegative. The chain carries TRBV9 and TRBJ2-3; D is ambiguous. The CDR3 is CASSVATDTQYF. CDR3 nucleotides: TGTGCCAGCAGCGTAGCTACGGATACGCAGTATTTT. The full variable domain, its missing parts supplied by reference TRBV9 and TRBJ2-3, is DSGVTQTPKHLITATGQRVTLRCSPRSGDLSVYWYQQSLDQGLQFLIQYYNGEERAKGNILERFSAQQFPDLHSELNLSSLELGDSALYFCASSVATDTQYFGPGTRLTVL.